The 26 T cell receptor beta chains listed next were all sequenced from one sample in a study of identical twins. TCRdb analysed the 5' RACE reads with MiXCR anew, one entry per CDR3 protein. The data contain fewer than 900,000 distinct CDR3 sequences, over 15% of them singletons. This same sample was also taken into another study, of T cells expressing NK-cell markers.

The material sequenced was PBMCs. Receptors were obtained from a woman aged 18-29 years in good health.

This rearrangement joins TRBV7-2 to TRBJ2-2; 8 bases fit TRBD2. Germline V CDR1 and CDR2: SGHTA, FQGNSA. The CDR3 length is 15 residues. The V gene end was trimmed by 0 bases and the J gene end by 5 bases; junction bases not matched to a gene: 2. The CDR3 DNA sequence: TGTGCCAGCAGCTTAGCGGCGGGAGGTACCGGGGAGCTGTTTTTT. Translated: CASSLAAGGTGELFF.

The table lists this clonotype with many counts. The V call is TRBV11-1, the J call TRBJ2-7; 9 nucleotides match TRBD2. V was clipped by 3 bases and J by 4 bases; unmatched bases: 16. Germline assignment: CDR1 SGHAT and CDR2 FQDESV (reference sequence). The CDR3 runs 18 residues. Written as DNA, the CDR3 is TGTGCCAGCAGCTTCGGGCGGGAGGGCCTAAGAGTAAGTTACGAGCAGTACTTC. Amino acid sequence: CASSFGREGLRVSYEQYF.

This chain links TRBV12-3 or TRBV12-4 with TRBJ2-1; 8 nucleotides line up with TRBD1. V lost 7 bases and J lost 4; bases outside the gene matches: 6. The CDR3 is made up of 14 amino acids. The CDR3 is CASITGGWYNEQFF. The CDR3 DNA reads TGTGCCAGCATCACAGGGGGATGGTACAATGAGCAGTTCTTC.

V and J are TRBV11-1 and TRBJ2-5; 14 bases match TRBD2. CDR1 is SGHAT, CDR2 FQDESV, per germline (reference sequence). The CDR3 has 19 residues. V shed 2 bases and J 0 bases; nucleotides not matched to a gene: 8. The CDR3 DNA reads TGTGCCAGCAGCTTATCGACTAGCGGGAGGGACCCGTACCAAGAGACCCAGTACTTC. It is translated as CASSLSTSGRDPYQETQYF.

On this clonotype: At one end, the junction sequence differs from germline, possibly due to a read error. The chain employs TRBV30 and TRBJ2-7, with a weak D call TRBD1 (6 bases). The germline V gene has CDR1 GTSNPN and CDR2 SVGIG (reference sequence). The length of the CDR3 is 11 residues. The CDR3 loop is CAWSAGANRNF. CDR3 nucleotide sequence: TGTGCCTGGAGTGCAGGGGCTAATCGGAACTTC. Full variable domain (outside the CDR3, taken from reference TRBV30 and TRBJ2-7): SQTIHQWPATLVQPVGSPLSLECTVEGTSNPNLYWYRQAAGRGLQLLFYSVGIGQISSEVPQNLSASRPQDRQFILSSKKLLLSDSGFYLCAWSAGANRNFGPGTRLTVT.

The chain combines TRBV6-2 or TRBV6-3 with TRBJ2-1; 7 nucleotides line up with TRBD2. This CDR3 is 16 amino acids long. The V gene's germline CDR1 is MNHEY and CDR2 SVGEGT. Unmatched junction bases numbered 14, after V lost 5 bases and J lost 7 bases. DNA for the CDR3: TGTGCCAGCAGTGTCTTTAGCGGGCGCGCAGATAATGAGCAGTTCTTC. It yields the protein CASSVFSGRADNEQFF.

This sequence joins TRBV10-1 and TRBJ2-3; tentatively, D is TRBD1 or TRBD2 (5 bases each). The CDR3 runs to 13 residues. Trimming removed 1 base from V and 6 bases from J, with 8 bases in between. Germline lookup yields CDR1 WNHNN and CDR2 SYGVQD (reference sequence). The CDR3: CASSEWGSDTQYF. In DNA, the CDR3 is TGCGCCAGCAGTGAGTGGGGGTCGGATACGCAGTATTTT.

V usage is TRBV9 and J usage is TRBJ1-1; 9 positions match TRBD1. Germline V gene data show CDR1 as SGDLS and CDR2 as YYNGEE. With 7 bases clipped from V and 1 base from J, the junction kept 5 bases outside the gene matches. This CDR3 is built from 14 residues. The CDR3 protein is CASGTGTANTEAFF. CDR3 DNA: TGTGCCAGCGGGACAGGGACGGCGAACACTGAAGCTTTCTTT.

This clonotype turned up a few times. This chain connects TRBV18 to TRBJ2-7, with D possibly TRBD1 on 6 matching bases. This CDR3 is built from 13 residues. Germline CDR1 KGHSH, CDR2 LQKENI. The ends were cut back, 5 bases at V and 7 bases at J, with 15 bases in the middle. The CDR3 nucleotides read TGTGCCAGCTCAGGCGGACAGACCACGGAGCAGTACTTC. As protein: CASSGGQTTEQYF.

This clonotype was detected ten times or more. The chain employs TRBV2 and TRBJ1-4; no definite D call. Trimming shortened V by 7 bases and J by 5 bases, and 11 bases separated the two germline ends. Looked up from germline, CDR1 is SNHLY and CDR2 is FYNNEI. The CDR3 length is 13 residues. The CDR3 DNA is TGTGCCAGCACATGGTCGAGGAATGAAAAACTGTTTTTT. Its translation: CASTWSRNEKLFF.

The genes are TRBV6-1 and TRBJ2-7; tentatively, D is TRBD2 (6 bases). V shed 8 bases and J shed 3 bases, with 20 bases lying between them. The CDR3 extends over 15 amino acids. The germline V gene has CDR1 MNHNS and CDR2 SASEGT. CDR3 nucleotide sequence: TGTGCCAGCCGGTCCATAGCGGTTGGAGGCTACGAGCAGTACTTC. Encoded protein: CASRSIAVGGYEQYF.

The CDR3 is CAWSRGGERAYF. Written as DNA, the CDR3 is TGTGCCTGGAGTCGCGGGGGAGAAAGGGCGTACTTC. The chain links TRBV30 to TRBJ2-7; 7 bases align to TRBD2. The germline V gene encodes CDR1 GTSNPN and CDR2 SVGIG (reference sequence). Trimming at V came to 2 bases and at J to 12 bases, leaving 10 bases not matched to a gene. The CDR3 totals 12 residues. The full variable domain, in which reference TRBV30 and TRBJ2-7 provide the parts outside the CDR3, is SQTIHQWPATLVQPVGSPLSLECTVEGTSNPNLYWYRQAAGRGLQLLFYSVGIGQISSEVPQNLSASRPQDRQFILSSKKLLLSDSGFYLCAWSRGGERAYFGPGTRLTVT.

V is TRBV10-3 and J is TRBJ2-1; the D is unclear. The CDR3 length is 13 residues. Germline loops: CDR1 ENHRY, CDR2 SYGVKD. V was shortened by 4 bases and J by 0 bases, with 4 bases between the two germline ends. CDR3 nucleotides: TGTGCCATCAGTGGGACCTCCTACAATGAGCAGTTCTTC. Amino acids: CAISGTSYNEQFF.

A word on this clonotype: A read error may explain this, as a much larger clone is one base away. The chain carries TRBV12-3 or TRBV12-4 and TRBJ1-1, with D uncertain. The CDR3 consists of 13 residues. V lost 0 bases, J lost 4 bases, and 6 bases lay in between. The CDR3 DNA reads TGTGCCAGCAGTTTAGCGTTGAGCACTGAAGCTTTCTTT. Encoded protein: CASSLALSTEAFF.

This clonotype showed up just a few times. Written as DNA, the CDR3 is TGTGCCAGCAGCGCAGGGGGGGCCACAGAGACCCAGTACTTC. This encodes CASSAGGATETQYF. The V gene is TRBV11-2, the J gene TRBJ2-5; D tentatively fits TRBD1 or TRBD2 (7 bases each). Trimming pared 5 bases from V and 4 bases from J, leaving 14 bases between. The CDR3 is 14 amino acids. Looked up from germline, CDR1 is SGHAT and CDR2 is FQNNGV.

CDR3 region: CASSRGTLNTEAFF. CDR3 nucleotide sequence: TGTGCCAGCAGTCGGGGGACACTGAACACTGAAGCTTTCTTT. The J gene is TRBJ1-1, the V gene TRBV3-1; maybe TRBD1 (6 bases). CDR1 and CDR2 (germline): LGHDT, YNNKEL (reference sequence). The CDR3 covers 14 residues. V lost 6 bases, J lost 0 bases, and 11 bases lay in between.

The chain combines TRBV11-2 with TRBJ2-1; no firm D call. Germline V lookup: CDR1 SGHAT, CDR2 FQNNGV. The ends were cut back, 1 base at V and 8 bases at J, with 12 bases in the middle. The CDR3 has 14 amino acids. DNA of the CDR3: TGTGCCAGCAGCTTAGTCAGAAACGAGTATGAGCAGTTCTTC. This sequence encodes CASSLVRNEYEQFF.

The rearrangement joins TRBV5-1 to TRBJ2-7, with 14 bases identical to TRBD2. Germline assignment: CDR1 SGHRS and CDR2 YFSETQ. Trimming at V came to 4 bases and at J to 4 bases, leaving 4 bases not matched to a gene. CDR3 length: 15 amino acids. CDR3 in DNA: TGCGCCAGCAGCGGGGGACTAGCGGGAGTTTACGAGCAGTACTTC. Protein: CASSGGLAGVYEQYF.

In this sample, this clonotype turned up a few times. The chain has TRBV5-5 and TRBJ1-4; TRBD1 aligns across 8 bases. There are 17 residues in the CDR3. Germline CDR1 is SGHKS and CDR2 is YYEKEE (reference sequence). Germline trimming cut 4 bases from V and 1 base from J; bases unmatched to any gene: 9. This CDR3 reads CASSQPLDRGTNEKLFF. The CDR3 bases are TGTGCCAGCAGCCAACCTCTCGACAGGGGAACTAATGAAAAACTGTTTTTT.

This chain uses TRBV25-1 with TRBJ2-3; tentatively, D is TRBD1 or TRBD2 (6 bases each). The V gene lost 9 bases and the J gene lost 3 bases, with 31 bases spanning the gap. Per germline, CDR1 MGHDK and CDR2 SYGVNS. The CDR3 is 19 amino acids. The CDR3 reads CASRGPGPTWFEGTDTQYF. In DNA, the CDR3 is TGTGCCAGTCGGGGGCCGGGACCTACTTGGTTTGAGGGGACAGATACGCAGTATTTT.

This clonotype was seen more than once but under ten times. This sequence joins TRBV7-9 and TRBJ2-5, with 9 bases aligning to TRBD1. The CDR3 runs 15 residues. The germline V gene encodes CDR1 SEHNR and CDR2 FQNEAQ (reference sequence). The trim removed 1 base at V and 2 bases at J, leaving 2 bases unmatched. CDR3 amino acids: CASSLGDRVQETQYF. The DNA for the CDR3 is TGTGCCAGCAGCTTAGGGGACAGGGTGCAAGAGACCCAGTACTTC. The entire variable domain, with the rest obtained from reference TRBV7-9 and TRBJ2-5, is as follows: DTGVSQNPRHKITKRGQNVTFRCDPISEHNRLYWYRQTLGQGPEFLTYFQNEAQLEKSRLLSDRFSAERPKGSFSTLEIQRTEQGDSAMYLCASSLGDRVQETQYFGPGTRLLVL.

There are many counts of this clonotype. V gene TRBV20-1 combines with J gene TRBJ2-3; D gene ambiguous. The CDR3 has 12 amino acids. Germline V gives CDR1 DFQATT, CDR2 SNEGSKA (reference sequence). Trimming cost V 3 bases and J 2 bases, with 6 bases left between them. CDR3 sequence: CSARANTDTQYF. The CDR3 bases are TGCAGTGCTAGGGCTAACACAGATACGCAGTATTTT.

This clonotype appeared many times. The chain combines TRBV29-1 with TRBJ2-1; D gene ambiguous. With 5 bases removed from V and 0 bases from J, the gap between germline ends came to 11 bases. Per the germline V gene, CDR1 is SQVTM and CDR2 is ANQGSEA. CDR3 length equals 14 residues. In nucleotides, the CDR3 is TGCAGCGTTTTGGCAGGCGTCTCCTACAATGAGCAGTTCTTC. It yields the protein CSVLAGVSYNEQFF.

The CDR3 DNA reads TGTGCCAGCCGGGGACAGGGGATTTCTGGCTACACCTTC. Protein product: CASRGQGISGYTF. The chain uses TRBV12-3 or TRBV12-4 and TRBJ1-2; 10 nucleotides line up with TRBD1. The CDR3 covers 13 residues. J gave up 7 bases and V 8 bases, and 7 bases lay outside the gene matches.

In DNA, the CDR3 is TGTGCCAGCAGCTTATCAGGGACAGCGGTGCTTGGCTACACCTTC. This sequence encodes CASSLSGTAVLGYTF. This chain joins TRBV7-2 and TRBJ1-2; 7 bases line up with TRBD1. Germline V lookup: CDR1 SGHTA, CDR2 FQGNSA. The ends lost 2 bases at V and 7 bases at J; junction bases unmatched: 10. The CDR3 totals 15 residues.

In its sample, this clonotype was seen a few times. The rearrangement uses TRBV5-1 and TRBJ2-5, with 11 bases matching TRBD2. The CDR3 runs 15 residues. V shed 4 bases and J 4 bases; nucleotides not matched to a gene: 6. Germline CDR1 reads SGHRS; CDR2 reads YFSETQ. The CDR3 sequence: CASSTIGTSGETQYF. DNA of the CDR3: TGCGCCAGCAGCACGATCGGGACTAGCGGAGAGACCCAGTACTTC.